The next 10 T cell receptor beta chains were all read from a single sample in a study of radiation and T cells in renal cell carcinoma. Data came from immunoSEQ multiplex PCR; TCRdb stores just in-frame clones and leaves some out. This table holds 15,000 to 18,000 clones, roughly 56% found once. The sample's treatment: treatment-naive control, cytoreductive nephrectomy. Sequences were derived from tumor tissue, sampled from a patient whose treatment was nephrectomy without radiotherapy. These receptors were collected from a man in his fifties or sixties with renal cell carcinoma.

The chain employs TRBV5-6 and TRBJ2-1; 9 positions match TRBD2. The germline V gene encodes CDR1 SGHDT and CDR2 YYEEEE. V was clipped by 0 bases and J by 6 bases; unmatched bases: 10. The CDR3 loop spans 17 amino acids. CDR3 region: CASSLERERGVFNEQFF. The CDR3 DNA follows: TGTGCCAGCAGCTTGGAGAGGGAGCGGGGGGTCTTCAATGAGCAGTTCTTC.

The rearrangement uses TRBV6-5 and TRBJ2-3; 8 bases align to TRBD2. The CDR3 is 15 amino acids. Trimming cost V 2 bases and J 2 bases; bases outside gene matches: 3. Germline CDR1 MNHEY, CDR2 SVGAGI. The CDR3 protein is CASSYTSGLTDTQYF. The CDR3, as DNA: TGTGCCAGCAGTTACACTAGCGGTCTCACAGATACGCAGTATTTT.

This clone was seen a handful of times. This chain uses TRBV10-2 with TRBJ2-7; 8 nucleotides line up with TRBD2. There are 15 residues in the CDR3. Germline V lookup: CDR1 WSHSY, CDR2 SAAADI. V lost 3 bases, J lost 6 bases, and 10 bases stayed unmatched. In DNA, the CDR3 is TGCGCCAGCAGTGACTACGGGAGGGAATCGAGCGAGCAGTACTTC. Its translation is CASSDYGRESSEQYF.

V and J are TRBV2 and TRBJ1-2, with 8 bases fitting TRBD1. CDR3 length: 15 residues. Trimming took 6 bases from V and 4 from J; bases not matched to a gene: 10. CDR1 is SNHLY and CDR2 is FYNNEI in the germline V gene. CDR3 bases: TGTGCCAGCAGAGACCTGGACAGGGAGAGCTATGGCTACACCTTC. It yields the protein CASRDLDRESYGYTF.

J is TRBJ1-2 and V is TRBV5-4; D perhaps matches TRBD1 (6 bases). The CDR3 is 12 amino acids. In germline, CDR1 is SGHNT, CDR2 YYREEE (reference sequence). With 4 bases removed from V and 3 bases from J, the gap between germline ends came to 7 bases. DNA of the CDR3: TGTGCCAGCAGCCCAGGGGACTATGGCTACACCTTC. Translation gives CASSPGDYGYTF.

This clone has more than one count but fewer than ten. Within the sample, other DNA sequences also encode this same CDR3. DNA for the CDR3: TGTGCCAGCAGCGTAGGGCTAGCGGACAGCTCCTACGAGCAGTACTTC. Translation gives CASSVGLADSSYEQYF. The chain combines TRBV9 with TRBJ2-7; D is perhaps TRBD2 (7 bases). Germline V gene data show CDR1 as SGDLS and CDR2 as YYNGEE. V lost 0 bases, J lost 0 bases, and 13 bases lay in between. The length of the CDR3 is 16 residues.

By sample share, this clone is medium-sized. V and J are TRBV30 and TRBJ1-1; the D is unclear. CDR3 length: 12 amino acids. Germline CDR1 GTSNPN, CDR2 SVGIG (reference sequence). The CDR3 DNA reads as TGTGCTCGCTGGGAAGTCGGGACTGAAGCTTTCTTT. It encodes CARWEVGTEAFF.

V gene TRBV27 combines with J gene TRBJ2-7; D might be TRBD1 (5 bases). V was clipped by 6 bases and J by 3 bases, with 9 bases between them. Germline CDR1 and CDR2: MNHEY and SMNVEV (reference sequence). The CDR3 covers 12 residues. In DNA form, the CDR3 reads TGTGCCAGCAGGGCAGGGATCTACGAGCAGTACTTC. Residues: CASRAGIYEQYF.

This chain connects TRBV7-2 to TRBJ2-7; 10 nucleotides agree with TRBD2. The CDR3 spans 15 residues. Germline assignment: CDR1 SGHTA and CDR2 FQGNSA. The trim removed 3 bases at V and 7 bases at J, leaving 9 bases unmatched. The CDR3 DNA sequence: TGTGCCAGCAGCTTGGAGATAGCGGGGGGCCTGGAGCAGTACTTC. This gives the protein CASSLEIAGGLEQYF.

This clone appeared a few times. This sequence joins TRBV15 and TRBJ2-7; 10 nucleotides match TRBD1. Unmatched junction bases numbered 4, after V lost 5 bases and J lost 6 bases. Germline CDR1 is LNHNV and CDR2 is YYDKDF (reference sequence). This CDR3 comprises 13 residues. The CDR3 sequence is CATSPRDRGEQYF. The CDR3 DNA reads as TGTGCCACCAGCCCCCGGGACAGGGGCGAGCAGTACTTC.